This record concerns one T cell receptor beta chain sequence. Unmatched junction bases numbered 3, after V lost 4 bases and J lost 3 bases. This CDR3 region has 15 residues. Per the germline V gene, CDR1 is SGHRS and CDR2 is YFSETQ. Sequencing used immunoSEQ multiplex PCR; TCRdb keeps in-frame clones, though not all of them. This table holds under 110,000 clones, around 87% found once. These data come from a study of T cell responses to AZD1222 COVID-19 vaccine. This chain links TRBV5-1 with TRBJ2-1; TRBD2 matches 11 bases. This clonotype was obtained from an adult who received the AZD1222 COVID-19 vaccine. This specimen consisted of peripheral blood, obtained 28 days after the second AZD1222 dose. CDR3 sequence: CASSLTSGSYNEQFF. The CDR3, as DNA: TGCGCCAGCAGCCTTACTAGCGGGAGCTACAATGAGCAGTTCTTC.